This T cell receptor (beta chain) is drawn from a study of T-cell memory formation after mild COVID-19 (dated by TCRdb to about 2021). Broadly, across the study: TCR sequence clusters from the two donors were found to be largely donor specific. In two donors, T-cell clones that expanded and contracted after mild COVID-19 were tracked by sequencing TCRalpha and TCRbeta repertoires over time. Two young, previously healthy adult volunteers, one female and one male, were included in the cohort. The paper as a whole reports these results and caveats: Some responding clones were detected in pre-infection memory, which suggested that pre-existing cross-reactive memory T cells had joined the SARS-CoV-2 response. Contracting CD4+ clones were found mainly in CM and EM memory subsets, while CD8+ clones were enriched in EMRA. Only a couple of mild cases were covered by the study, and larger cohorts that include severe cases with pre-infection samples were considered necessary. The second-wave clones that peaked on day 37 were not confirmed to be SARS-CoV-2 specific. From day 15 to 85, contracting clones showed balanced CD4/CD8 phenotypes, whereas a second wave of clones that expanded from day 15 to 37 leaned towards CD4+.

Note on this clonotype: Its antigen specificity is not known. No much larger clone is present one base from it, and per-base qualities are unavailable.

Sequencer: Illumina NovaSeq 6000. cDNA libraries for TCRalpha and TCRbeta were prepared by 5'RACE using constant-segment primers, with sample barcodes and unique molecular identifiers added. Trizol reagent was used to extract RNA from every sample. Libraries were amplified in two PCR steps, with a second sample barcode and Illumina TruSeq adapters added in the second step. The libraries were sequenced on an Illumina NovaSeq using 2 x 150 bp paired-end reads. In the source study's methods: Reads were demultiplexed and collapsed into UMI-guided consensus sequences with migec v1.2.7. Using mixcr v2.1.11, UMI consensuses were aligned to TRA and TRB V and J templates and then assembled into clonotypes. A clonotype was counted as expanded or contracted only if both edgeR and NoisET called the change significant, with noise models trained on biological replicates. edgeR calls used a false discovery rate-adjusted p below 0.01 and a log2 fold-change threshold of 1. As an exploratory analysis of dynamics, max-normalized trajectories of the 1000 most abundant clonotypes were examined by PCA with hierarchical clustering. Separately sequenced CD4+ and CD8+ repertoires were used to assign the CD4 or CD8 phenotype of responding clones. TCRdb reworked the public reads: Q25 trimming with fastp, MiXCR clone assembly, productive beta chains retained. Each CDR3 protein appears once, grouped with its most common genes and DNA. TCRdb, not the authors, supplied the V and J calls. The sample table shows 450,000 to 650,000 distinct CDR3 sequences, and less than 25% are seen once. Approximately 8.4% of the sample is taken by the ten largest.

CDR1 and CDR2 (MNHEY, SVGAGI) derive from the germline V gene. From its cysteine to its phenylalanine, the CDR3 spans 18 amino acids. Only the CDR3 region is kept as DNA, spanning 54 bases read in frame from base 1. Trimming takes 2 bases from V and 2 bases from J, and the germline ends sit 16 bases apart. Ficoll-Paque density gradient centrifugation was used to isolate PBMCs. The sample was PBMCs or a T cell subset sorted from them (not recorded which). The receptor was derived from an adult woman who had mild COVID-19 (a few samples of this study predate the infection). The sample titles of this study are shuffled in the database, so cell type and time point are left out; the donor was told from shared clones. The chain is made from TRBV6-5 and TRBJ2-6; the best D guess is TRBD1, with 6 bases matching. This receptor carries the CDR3 CASSYQSRDRTGANVLTF. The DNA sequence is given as TGTGCCAGCAGTTACCAAAGCCGCGACAGGACTGGGGCCAACGTCCTGACTTTC.